One and the same sample provided the 16 T cell receptor beta chains below, sequenced in a study of CD8 T cells in ankylosing spondylitis (dated by TCRdb to the late 2010s). Library creation used 5' RACE. The listed sequencing device is Illumina HiSeq 2500. The public reads were reprocessed in TCRdb via fastp at Q25 and MiXCR, keeping in-frame beta chains. CDR3 protein duplicates are merged, each entry listing the most common genes and DNA. The sample contains about 500,000 distinct CDR3 sequences, about an eighth of them found a single time. Of the sample, 6.8% falls within the top ten clones. The study at large found these results: Blood from ankylosing spondylitis patients appeared to be characterized by a TCR beta motif composed of roughly eight highly homologous amino acid variants.

No antigen has been assigned to these receptors. Material for sequencing was blood, either unsorted or a sorted T cell fraction (not recorded which). These receptors all stem from a male donor with ankylosing spondylitis.

This clonotype has just a few counts. V is TRBV5-1 and J is TRBJ2-6; 8 bases are shared with TRBD1. The CDR3 has 18 amino acids. With V trimmed by 4 bases and J by 2 bases, 11 bases remained unmatched. Germline-derived CDR1 and CDR2 are SGHRS and YFSETQ. The CDR3 loop is CASSPGQASVTGANVLTF. CDR3 nucleotide sequence: TGCGCCAGCAGCCCGGGACAGGCCTCGGTTACTGGGGCCAACGTCCTGACTTTC.

This clonotype has only a few counts. The chain couples TRBV5-6 to TRBJ2-1, with D possibly TRBD2 on 5 matching bases. Germline loops: CDR1 SGHDT, CDR2 YYEEEE. Trimming took off 1 base at V and 5 bases at J, with 16 bases between the two ends. The CDR3 is 16 amino acids. In DNA, the CDR3 is TGTGCCAGCAGCTTGTTTTCCGGGAATGTGGACAATGAGCAGTTCTTC. Residues: CASSLFSGNVDNEQFF. Variable domain in full (rest from reference TRBV5-6 and TRBJ2-1): DAGVTQSPTHLIKTRGQQVTLRCSPKSGHDTVSWYQQALGQGPQFIFQYYEEEERQRGNFPDRFSGHQFPNYSSELNVNALLLGDSALYLCASSLFSGNVDNEQFFGPGTRLTVL.

The chain combines TRBV5-1 with TRBJ1-1, with D maybe TRBD1 (5 bases). Trimming removed 0 bases from V and 4 bases from J, with 13 bases in between. CDR1 is SGHRS, CDR2 YFSETQ, per germline. CDR3 length equals 15 residues. The CDR3 region has the DNA TGCGCCAGCAGCTTGGAGGTACGGGGGTCCACTGAAGCTTTCTTT. Amino acid sequence: CASSLEVRGSTEAFF.

A few counts support this clonotype. The genes are TRBV7-2 and TRBJ2-3; 11 nucleotides line up with TRBD1. V dropped 2 bases and J dropped 4; count of bases not matched to a gene: 5. This CDR3 has 16 residues. The germline CDR1 and CDR2 sequences are SGHTA and FQGNSA. This CDR3 is CASSLTDRGHADTQYF. The CDR3 DNA follows: TGTGCCAGCAGCTTAACGGACAGGGGGCACGCAGATACGCAGTATTTT.

V and J are TRBV5-6 and TRBJ2-5; the match to TRBD1 covers 9 bases. Germline values: CDR1 SGHDT, CDR2 YYEEEE. The CDR3 is made up of 13 amino acids. V was pared by 2 bases and J by 7 bases, with 3 bases of the junction left unmatched. The CDR3 loop is CASSLQGAVTQYF. CDR3 coding DNA: TGTGCCAGCAGCTTACAGGGGGCTGTGACCCAGTACTTC.

This clonotype was counted between two and nine times. This chain connects TRBV12-3 or TRBV12-4 to TRBJ2-7; D is perhaps TRBD1 (6 bases). CDR3 size: 13 residues. V shed 3 bases and J shed 6 bases, with 12 bases lying between them. This chain's CDR3 is CASSFSGESEQYF. CDR3 nucleotides: TGTGCCAGCAGTTTCTCAGGGGAGAGCGAGCAGTACTTC.

This clonotype has at least ten counts. The rearrangement joins TRBV12-3 or TRBV12-4 to TRBJ1-1, with D uncertain. V shed 5 bases and J shed 4 bases, with 14 bases lying between them. CDR3 length: 14 amino acids. The CDR3 loop reads CASSPRVTTTEAFF. CDR3 DNA: TGTGCCAGCAGTCCGAGGGTTACTACCACTGAAGCTTTCTTT.

This clonotype came up a few times. This sequence joins TRBV12-5 and TRBJ2-6; D unclear. In germline, CDR1 is LGHNT, CDR2 FRNRAP. The CDR3 loop spans 15 amino acids. Trimming removed 1 base from V and 0 bases from J, with 4 bases in between. CDR3 amino acids: CASGLGASGANVLTF. The CDR3, as DNA: TGTGCTAGTGGTTTGGGAGCCTCTGGGGCCAACGTCCTGACTTTC.

This clonotype has ten or more counts. This sequence joins TRBV5-1 and TRBJ2-5, with a weak D call TRBD2 (6 bases). Germline loops: CDR1 SGHRS, CDR2 YFSETQ. The CDR3 contains 14 residues. Trimming cost V 4 bases and J 0 bases, with 10 bases left between them. CDR3 sequence (DNA): TGCGCCAGCAGCCGCCTAGCGAACCAAGAGACCCAGTACTTC. Translation: CASSRLANQETQYF.

This clonotype was found a few times. The genes are TRBV15 and TRBJ2-7; no clear D. The germline V and J ends were trimmed by 8 bases and 0 bases, with 14 bases remaining between them. The length of the CDR3 is 14 residues. Germline CDR1 and CDR2: LNHNV and YYDKDF (reference sequence). The CDR3 loop is CATVASVASYEQYV. DNA of the CDR3: TGTGCCACCGTGGCGAGCGTAGCCTCCTACGAGCAGTACGTC.

V is TRBV29-1 and J is TRBJ1-2; 7 nucleotides agree with TRBD1. The CDR3 sequence is 11 residues long. With V trimmed by 6 bases and J by 8 bases, 6 bases remained unmatched. Germline CDR1 reads SQVTM; CDR2 reads ANQGSEA. The CDR3 loop reads CSVATGEGYTF. The CDR3 DNA reads TGCAGCGTAGCCACAGGGGAAGGCTACACCTTC.

The chain is built from TRBV7-9 and TRBJ2-5; D is tentatively TRBD1 or TRBD2 (6 bases each). CDR1 and CDR2 (germline): SEHNR, FQNEAQ (reference sequence). The CDR3 loop spans 13 amino acids. Trimming cost V 5 bases and J 4 bases, with 11 bases left between them. CDR3 nucleotide sequence: TGTGCCAGCAGCCCCGGGGGCCCAGAGACCCAGTACTTC. This sequence encodes CASSPGGPETQYF.

This clonotype has just a few counts. The chain has TRBV20-1 and TRBJ1-2, with D perhaps TRBD1 (5 bases). CDR1 is DFQATT and CDR2 is SNEGSKA in the germline V gene (reference sequence). Trimming removed 0 bases at V and 2 bases at J, with 7 bases between. This CDR3 contains 13 residues. The CDR3 here is CSARDRENYGYTF. Written as DNA, the CDR3 is TGCAGTGCTAGAGACAGGGAAAACTATGGCTACACCTTC.

V usage is TRBV6-1 and J usage is TRBJ1-5; D not certain. V was pared by 6 bases and J by 0 bases, with 9 bases between. Germline values: CDR1 MNHNS, CDR2 SASEGT. The CDR3 loop spans 14 amino acids. Here the CDR3 reads CASRDTYSNQPQHF. The CDR3 DNA reads TGTGCCAGCAGAGATACATATAGCAATCAGCCCCAGCATTTT.

This clonotype has just a few counts. The gene calls are TRBV15 and TRBJ2-5; a possible D gene is TRBD2 (5 bases). V lost 0 bases and J 5 bases, leaving 7 bases between the germline ends. Germline V lookup: CDR1 LNHNV, CDR2 YYDKDF (reference sequence). The CDR3 totals 13 residues. CDR3 sequence: CATSREAGETQYF. CDR3 DNA: TGTGCCACCAGCAGAGAGGCGGGCGAGACCCAGTACTTC.

The chain joins TRBV20-1 to TRBJ2-1; TRBD1 agrees at 10 bases. CDR1 and CDR2 (germline): DFQATT, SNEGSKA (reference sequence). V lost 3 bases to trimming and J lost 14 bases; unmatched junction nucleotides: 4. This CDR3 has 11 amino acids. CDR3 sequence: CSASQGTGEFF. DNA for the CDR3: TGCAGTGCTAGTCAAGGGACAGGGGAGTTCTTC.